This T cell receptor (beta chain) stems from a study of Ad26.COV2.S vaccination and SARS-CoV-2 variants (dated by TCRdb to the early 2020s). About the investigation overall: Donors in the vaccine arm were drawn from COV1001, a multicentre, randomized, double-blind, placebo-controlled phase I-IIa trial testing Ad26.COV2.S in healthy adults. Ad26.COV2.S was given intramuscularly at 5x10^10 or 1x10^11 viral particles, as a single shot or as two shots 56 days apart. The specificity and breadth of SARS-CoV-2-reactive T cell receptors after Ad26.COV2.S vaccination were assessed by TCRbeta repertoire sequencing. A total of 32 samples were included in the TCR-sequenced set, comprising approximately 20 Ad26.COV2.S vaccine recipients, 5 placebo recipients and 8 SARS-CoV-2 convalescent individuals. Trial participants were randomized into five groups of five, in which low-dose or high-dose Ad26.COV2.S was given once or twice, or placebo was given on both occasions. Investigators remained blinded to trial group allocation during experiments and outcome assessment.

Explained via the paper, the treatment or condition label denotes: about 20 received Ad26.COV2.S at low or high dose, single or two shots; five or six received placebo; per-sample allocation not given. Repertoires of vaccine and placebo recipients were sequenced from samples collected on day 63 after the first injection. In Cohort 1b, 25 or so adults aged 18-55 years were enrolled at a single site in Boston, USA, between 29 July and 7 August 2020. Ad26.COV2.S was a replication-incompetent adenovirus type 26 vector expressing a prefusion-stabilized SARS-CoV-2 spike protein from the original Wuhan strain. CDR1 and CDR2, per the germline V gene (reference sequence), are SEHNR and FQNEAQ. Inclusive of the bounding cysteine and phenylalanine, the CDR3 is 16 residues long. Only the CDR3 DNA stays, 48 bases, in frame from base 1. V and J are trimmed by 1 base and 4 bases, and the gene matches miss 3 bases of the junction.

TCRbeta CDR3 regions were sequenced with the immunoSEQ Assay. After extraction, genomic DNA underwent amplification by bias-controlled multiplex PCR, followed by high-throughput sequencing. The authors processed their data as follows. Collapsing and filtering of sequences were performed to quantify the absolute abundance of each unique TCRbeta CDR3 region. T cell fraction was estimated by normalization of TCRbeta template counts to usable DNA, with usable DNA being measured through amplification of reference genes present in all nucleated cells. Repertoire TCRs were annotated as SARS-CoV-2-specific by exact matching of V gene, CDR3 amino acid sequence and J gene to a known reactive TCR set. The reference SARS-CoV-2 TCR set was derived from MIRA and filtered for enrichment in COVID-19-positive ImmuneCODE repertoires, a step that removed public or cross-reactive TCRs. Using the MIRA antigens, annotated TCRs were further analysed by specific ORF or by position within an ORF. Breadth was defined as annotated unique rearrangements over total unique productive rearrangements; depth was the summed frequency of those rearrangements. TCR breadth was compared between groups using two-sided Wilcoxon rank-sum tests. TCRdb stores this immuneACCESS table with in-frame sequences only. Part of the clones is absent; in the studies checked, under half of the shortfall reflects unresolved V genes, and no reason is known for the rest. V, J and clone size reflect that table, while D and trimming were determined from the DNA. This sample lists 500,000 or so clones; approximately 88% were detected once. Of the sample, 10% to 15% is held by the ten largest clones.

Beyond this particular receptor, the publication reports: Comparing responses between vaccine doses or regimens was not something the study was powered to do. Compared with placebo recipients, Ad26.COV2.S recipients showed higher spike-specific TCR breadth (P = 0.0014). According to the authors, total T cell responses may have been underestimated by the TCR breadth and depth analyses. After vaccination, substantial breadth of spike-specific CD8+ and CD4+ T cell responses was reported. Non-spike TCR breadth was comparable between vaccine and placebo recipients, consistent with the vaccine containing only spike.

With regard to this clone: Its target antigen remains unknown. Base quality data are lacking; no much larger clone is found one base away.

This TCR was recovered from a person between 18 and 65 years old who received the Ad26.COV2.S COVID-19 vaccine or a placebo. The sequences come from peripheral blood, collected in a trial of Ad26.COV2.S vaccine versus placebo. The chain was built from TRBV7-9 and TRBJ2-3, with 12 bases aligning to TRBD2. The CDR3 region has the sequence CASSLGLAGGSDTQYF. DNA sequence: TGTGCCAGCAGCTTAGGCCTAGCGGGAGGGTCAGATACGCAGTATTTT.